One T cell receptor (beta chain) is described in this entry. The data belong to a study of preoperative IRX-2 immunotherapy in early breast cancer. Treatment reported: preoperative locoregional IRX-2 cytokine immunotherapy. Patients received preoperative, locoregional IRX-2 cytokine immunotherapy in a phase Ib study. The table came from immunoSEQ multiplex PCR; TCRdb's copy has only in-frame clones and leaves some out. The repertoire has about 67,000 clones, around 94% of them found once; the top ten carry roughly 1.7%. The germline V and J ends were trimmed by 4 bases and 0 bases, with 21 bases remaining between them. The CDR3 has 18 amino acids. Germline-derived CDR1 and CDR2 are SGHVS and FQNEAQ.

The rearrangement links TRBV7-8 to TRBJ1-2; the D gene is possibly TRBD1 (6 bases). The receptor's source is a human donor with breast cancer. The sample was taken from a patient treated with IRX-2 immunotherapy. The CDR3 DNA reads TGTGCCAGCAGCTCCCGCTGGGGGCCGCTATCCTCTAACTATGGCTACACCTTC. Its protein product is CASSSRWGPLSSNYGYTF.